A selection of T cell receptor beta chains follows, all from one sample in a study of blood T cells in healthy people across ages. TCRdb itself ran the 5' RACE reads through MiXCR, one entry per CDR3 protein. The sample includes approximately 1.5 million distinct CDR3 sequences, around 35% seen only once; the top ten take 10% to 12%. The sample comprised blood. These receptors were collected from a woman in her twenties or thirties in good health. Both conserved end residues are part of each CDR3. A D gene is named only where the DNA matches it firmly. Expanded clones get a size class; other rows say once, few or many, or leave the size out.

J | V | size | D | CDR3 | DNA
TRBJ2-1 | TRBV6-6 | few | TRBD2 | CASSYHVGTSGYNEQFF | TGTGCCAGCAGTTACCATGTGGGGACTAGCGGGTACAATGAGCAGTTCTTC
TRBJ1-1 | TRBV5-5 | few | . | CASSLSPLVNTEAFF | TGTGCCAGCAGCTTGAGCCCGCTCGTGAACACTGAAGCTTTCTTT
TRBJ2-1 | TRBV7-9 | . | . | CASLLSQGPYNEQFF | TGTGCTTCACTCTTAAGTCAGGGACCGTACAATGAGCAGTTCTTC
TRBJ2-3 | TRBV27 | few | . | CASSLPGHTQYF | TGTGCCAGCAGTTTACCCGGGCATACGCAGTATTTT
TRBJ2-7 | TRBV4-1 | few | TRBD2 | CASSQDRDYNYEQYF | TGCGCCAGCAGCCAAGACCGGGACTACAACTACGAGCAGTACTTC
TRBJ2-3 | TRBV24-1 | few | . | CATSDPDWYTDTQYF | TGTGCCACCAGTGATCCGGACTGGTACACAGATACGCAGTATTTT
TRBJ2-1 | TRBV12-3/TRBV12-4 | few | TRBD2 | CASRKSERENNEQFF | TGTGCCAGCAGAAAGTCCGAGCGGGAGAACAATGAGCAGTTCTTC
TRBJ1-5 | TRBV9 | many | TRBD1 | CASSPGTGGLNQPQHF | TGTGCCAGCTCCCCGGGGACAGGGGGATTGAATCAGCCCCAGCATTTT
TRBJ1-1 | TRBV28 | few | TRBD1 | CATRTGLRTEAFF | TGTGCCACCAGGACAGGCCTGAGGACTGAAGCTTTCTTT
TRBJ2-3 | TRBV2 | few | TRBD2 | CASSTSTATSVDTQYF | TGTGCCAGCAGTACCTCTACTGCGACTAGCGTGGATACGCAGTATTTT
TRBJ2-2 | TRBV6-2/TRBV6-3 | . | . | CASSYSSGNTGELFF | TGTGCCAGCAGTTACTCTAGCGGGAACACCGGGGAGCTGTTTTTT
TRBJ2-7 | TRBV6-2/TRBV6-3 | many | TRBD1 | CASNGQGATYEQYF | TGTGCCAGCAACGGACAGGGGGCAACCTACGAGCAGTACTTC
TRBJ2-3 | TRBV7-3 | many | . | CASSLAGGVPDTQYF | TGTGCCAGCAGCTTAGCCGGGGGAGTCCCAGATACGCAGTATTTT
TRBJ2-7 | TRBV4-1 | . | . | CASSQVDGVYEQYF | TGCGCCAGCAGCCAAGTAGACGGGGTCTACGAGCAGTACTTC
TRBJ2-5 | TRBV5-1 | . | . | CASSILGVETQYF | TGCGCCAGCAGCATCCTAGGGGTAGAGACCCAGTACTTC
TRBJ1-2 | TRBV10-3 | . | TRBD1 | CAIRVAETGGLYGYTF | TGTGCCATCAGGGTGGCCGAGACAGGGGGTCTCTATGGCTACACCTTC
TRBJ2-1 | TRBV29-1 | many | TRBD1 | CSVGDSRYNEQFF | TGCAGCGTTGGGGACAGCCGCTACAATGAGCAGTTCTTC
TRBJ1-2 | TRBV7-9 | . | . | CASSYRGGHTNYGYTF | TGTGCCAGCAGCTACCGAGGGGGACACACTAACTATGGCTACACCTTC
TRBJ1-2 | TRBV18 | . | . | CASSSTGSFDRSGYTF | TGTGCCAGCTCATCTACTGGCAGTTTCGACAGGAGCGGCTACACCTTC
TRBJ1-1 | TRBV9 | once | . | CASSVGFTEAFF | TGTGCCAGCAGCGTAGGATTCACTGAAGCTTTCTTT
TRBJ2-5 | TRBV20-1 | many | TRBD2 | CSAREPGGIYQETQYF | TGCAGTGCTAGAGAGCCGGGGGGGATATACCAAGAGACCCAGTACTTC
TRBJ1-5 | TRBV30 | . | . | CAWSEYGQGWQPQHF | TGTGCCTGGAGTGAGTATGGGCAGGGTTGGCAGCCCCAGCATTTT
TRBJ1-1 | TRBV20-1 | . | TRBD1 | CSASMTGFEAFF | TGCAGTGCTTCGATGACAGGGTTTGAAGCTTTCTTT
TRBJ2-1 | TRBV2 | . | TRBD1 | CASRPTGSDYNEQFF | TGTGCCAGCAGGCCGACAGGGTCCGACTACAATGAGCAGTTCTTC
TRBJ2-3 | TRBV20-1 | . | TRBD2 | CSASSSGFVGDTQYF | TGCAGTGCTTCCTCTAGCGGATTCGTCGGGGATACGCAGTATTTT
TRBJ2-5 | TRBV3-1 | . | . | CASSQVGTGEQYF | TGTGCCAGCAGCCAAGTAGGAACGGGGGAGCAGTACTTC
TRBJ2-7 | TRBV7-8 | . | . | CASSLREVARTGDYEQYF | TGTGCCAGCAGCTTAAGGGAAGTAGCACGGACGGGGGACTACGAGCAGTACTTC